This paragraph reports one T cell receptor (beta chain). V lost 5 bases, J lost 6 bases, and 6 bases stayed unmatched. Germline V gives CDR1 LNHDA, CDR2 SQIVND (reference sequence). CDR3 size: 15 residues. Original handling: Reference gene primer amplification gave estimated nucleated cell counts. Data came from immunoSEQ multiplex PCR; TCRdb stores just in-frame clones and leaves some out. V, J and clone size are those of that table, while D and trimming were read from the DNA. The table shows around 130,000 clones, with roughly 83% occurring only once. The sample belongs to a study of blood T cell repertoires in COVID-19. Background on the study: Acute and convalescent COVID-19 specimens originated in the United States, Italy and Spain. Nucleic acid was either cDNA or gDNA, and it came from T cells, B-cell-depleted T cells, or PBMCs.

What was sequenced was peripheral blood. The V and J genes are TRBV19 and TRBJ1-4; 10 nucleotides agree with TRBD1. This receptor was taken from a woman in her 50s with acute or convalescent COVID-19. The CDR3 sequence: CASSAGQGGYEKLFF. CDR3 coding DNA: TGTGCCAGTAGTGCCGGACAGGGGGGTTATGAAAAACTGTTTTTT.